A single sample is the source of the 13 T cell receptor beta chains below, sequenced in a study of T cell changes during pregnancy in multiple sclerosis. TCRdb's table, derived via immunoSEQ multiplex PCR, lists solely in-frame clones and lacks some. This repertoire shows fewer than 50,000 clones, around 90% found once; its top ten account for roughly 5%. The material was CD8+ T cells from peripheral blood mononuclear cells, obtained in the third trimester of pregnancy. The source of these receptors is a female donor with multiple sclerosis, enrolled in a pregnancy study.

This chain joins TRBV9 and TRBJ1-2; D uncertain. Trimming took 6 bases from V and 5 from J, leaving 11 bases between them. The CDR3 runs 12 residues. From germline, CDR1 is SGDLS and CDR2 YYNGEE. Here the CDR3 DNA reads TGTGCCAGCACCCCGCGGAGTTATGGCTACACCTTC. Protein sequence: CASTPRSYGYTF.

V gene TRBV7-9 combines with J gene TRBJ2-1; 8 positions match TRBD2. Germline lookup yields CDR1 SEHNR and CDR2 FQNEAQ (reference sequence). The V and J ends lost 5 bases and 7 bases, in that order; junction bases with no gene match: 4. This CDR3 has 13 residues. DNA for the CDR3: TGTGCCAGCAGCCCCGGGGGGGGGAATGAGCAGTTCTTC. The encoded protein is CASSPGGGNEQFF.

The chain links TRBV6-5 to TRBJ2-5; tentative D call: TRBD1 (5 bases). The end of the DNA is better explained by TRBJ2-7, so the J call may be wrong. Germline CDR1 and CDR2: MNHEY and SVGAGI. This CDR3 region has 14 residues. CDR3 nucleotides: TGTGCCAGCAGTTACTCGGGGCCTTTCTCCGAGCAGTACTTC. It codes for CASSYSGPFSEQYF.

This chain joins TRBV4-3 and TRBJ2-7; TRBD2 matches 7 bases. The CDR3 runs to 17 residues. Trimming took 1 base from V and 1 from J; bases not matched to a gene: 10. Per the germline V gene, CDR1 is LGHNA and CDR2 is YSLEER. This CDR3 reads CASSQVWTGTISYEQYF. In nucleotides, the CDR3 is TGCGCCAGCAGCCAAGTGTGGACCGGGACTATTTCCTACGAGCAGTACTTC.

This chain uses TRBV10-3 with TRBJ1-1; D may be TRBD1 (6 bases). Germline CDR1 and CDR2: ENHRY and SYGVKD. This CDR3 is built from 13 residues. V shed 5 bases and J shed 5 bases, with 12 bases lying between them. This CDR3 is CAISPQGKTEAFF. The CDR3 DNA follows: TGTGCCATCAGTCCACAGGGTAAGACTGAAGCTTTCTTT.

The chain is built from TRBV5-4 and TRBJ2-7; D perhaps matches TRBD2 (6 bases). Trimming removed 2 bases from V and 4 bases from J, with 16 bases in between. Germline lookup yields CDR1 SGHNT and CDR2 YYREEE (reference sequence). This CDR3 region has 15 residues. The CDR3 DNA is TGTGCCAGCAGCTTTGGAGGAGGGGTTGGGTACGAGCAGTACTTC. It specifies CASSFGGGVGYEQYF. The full variable domain, with the rest looked up from reference TRBV5-4 and TRBJ2-7, is ETGVTQSPTHLIKTRGQQVTLRCSSQSGHNTVSWYQQALGQGPQFIFQYYREEENGRGNFPPRFSGLQFPNYSSELNVNALELDDSALYLCASSFGGGVGYEQYFGPGTRLTVT.

This chain connects TRBV10-2 to TRBJ2-7; the match to TRBD2 covers 7 bases. Germline trimming cut 6 bases from V and 0 bases from J; bases unmatched to any gene: 2. The CDR3 is made up of 13 amino acids. Germline V lookup: CDR1 WSHSY, CDR2 SAAADI. For the CDR3, the DNA is TGCGCCAGCAGGCCTAGCGGCTCCTACGAGCAGTACTTC. This encodes CASRPSGSYEQYF.

V is TRBV28 and J is TRBJ2-5, with 8 bases aligning to TRBD2. Germline V gene lookup returns CDR1 MDHEN and CDR2 SYDVKM. The CDR3 extends over 14 amino acids. With 4 bases clipped from V and 5 bases from J, the junction kept 6 bases outside the gene matches. CDR3 nucleotides: TGTGCCAGCAGTTCCCCGGGAGGGCGGGAGACCCAGTACTTC. Protein sequence: CASSSPGGRETQYF.

The chain combines TRBV4-3 with TRBJ2-1, with TRBD2 matching 12 bases. The trim removed 5 bases at V and 7 bases at J, leaving 0 bases unmatched. Germline loops: CDR1 LGHNA, CDR2 YSLEER. CDR3 length: 13 amino acids. The chain's CDR3 is CASSTSGRNEQFF. The CDR3 DNA sequence: TGCGCCAGCAGCACTAGCGGGAGGAATGAGCAGTTCTTC.

The rearrangement joins TRBV29-1 to TRBJ2-3; D might be TRBD2 (5 bases). The CDR3 is 16 residues long. Deletions cut 0 bases from V and 1 base from J, with 14 bases between. Germline loops: CDR1 SQVTM, CDR2 ANQGSEA. The CDR3 region has the DNA TGCAGCGTTGAAGATCCCGCGGGTTTACGCACAGATACGCAGTATTTT. It encodes CSVEDPAGLRTDTQYF.

V and J are TRBV11-2 and TRBJ2-4; tentatively, D is TRBD2 (6 bases). Germline V gene sequence: CDR1 SGHAT, CDR2 FQNNGV. Trimming left V 5 bases short and J 1 base short, with 18 bases between. The CDR3 runs to 17 residues. The DNA of the CDR3 is TGTGCCAGCAGCACCTTGGGGGAGGTTGGGGCCAAAAACATTCAGTACTTC. Encoded protein: CASSTLGEVGAKNIQYF.

The CDR3 DNA sequence: TGTGCCAGCAGCCCCGAACTAGCGGGACCCCCCGATACGCAGTATTTT. This codes for CASSPELAGPPDTQYF. The J gene is TRBJ2-3, the V gene TRBV4-2; 10 positions agree with TRBD2. In germline, CDR1 is LGHNA, CDR2 YNFKEQ. Germline trimming cut 4 bases from V and 6 bases from J; bases unmatched to any gene: 10. The CDR3 loop spans 16 amino acids.

This clone was seen only once. J is TRBJ1-2 and V is TRBV10-2; D is undetermined. Trimming pared 0 bases from V and 12 bases from J, leaving 8 bases between. Germline CDR1 and CDR2: WSHSY and SAAADI. The CDR3 runs 11 residues. The CDR3 coding sequence is TGCGCCAGCAGTGAGTCTCGGGAACACACCTTC. It codes for CASSESREHTF.